This T cell receptor (beta chain) was captured by sequencing in a study of T cell repertoires in cytomegalovirus infection. Study results and limitations: Clonotypes of TCR beta that were HLA-C-restricted and CMV-specific dominated the ex vivo response. Using cumulative public TCR beta family frequency, the authors identified those who carried CMV together with the relevant HLA.

This clonotype has more than one count but fewer than ten. What it recognizes is unknown. One entry per CDR3 protein, called by TCRdb with MiXCR from the reads. This table has hundreds of thousands of distinct CDR3 sequences, 20% to 25% appearing once. Sequenced: CD8+ T cells from PBMCs. The sequence was obtained from a human donor in good health (CMV status not recorded). Some clones in this sample may be carry-over from other donors' samples.

Here the CDR3 DNA reads TGCGCCAGCAGCCAAGAGGGACTAGCATTGGCAGATACGCAGTATTTT. Protein: CASSQEGLALADTQYF. This chain links TRBV4-1 with TRBJ2-3, with TRBD2 identical over 9 bases. Germline loops: CDR1 MGHRA, CDR2 YSYEKL. V dropped 0 bases and J dropped 4; count of bases not matched to a gene: 5. This CDR3 region has 16 residues.